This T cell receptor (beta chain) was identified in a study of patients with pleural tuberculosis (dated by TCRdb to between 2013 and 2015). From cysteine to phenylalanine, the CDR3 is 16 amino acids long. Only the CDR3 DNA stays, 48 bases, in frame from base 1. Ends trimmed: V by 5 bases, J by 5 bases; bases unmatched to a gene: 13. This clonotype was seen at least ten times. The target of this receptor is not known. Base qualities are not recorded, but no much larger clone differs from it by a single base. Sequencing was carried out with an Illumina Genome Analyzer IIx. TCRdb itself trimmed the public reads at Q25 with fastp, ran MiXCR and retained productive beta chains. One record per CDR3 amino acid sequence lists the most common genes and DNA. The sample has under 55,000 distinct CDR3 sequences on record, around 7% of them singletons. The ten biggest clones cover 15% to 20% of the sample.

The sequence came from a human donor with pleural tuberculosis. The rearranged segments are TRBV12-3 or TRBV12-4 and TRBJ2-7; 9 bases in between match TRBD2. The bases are TGTGCCAGCAGTATCAAACGTAGCGGGAGTCCCCACGAGCAGTACTTC. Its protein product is CASSIKRSGSPHEQYF.